This T cell receptor beta chain derives from a study of long-term antiretroviral therapy in people with HIV. With regard to this clone: Its antigen remains unknown.

immunoSEQ v3.0 was run at survey level. Per-sample TRB depth target: 40,000-50,000 T-cell genomes. The repertoire was sequenced with immunoSEQ multiplex PCR; TCRdb's copy has only in-frame clones and lacks some. This sample yields 15,000 to 20,000 clones, of which about 81% are seen a single time; roughly 8% belongs to the top ten. Notes on the study in general: HIV repertoire CDR3 lengths ranged less widely than those of controls.

This specimen consisted of unsorted PBMCs, obtained 0.9 years after starting antiretroviral therapy. This clonotype was obtained from a man between 18 and 29 years old with HIV.

In DNA, the CDR3 is TGTGCCAGCAGCCCTAGCGGGGGGTACAATGAGCAGTTCTTC. Its protein is CASSPSGGYNEQFF. V and J are TRBV7-3 and TRBJ2-1, with 11 bases identical to TRBD2. The CDR3 has 14 residues. The germline V gene has CDR1 SGHTA and CDR2 FQGTGA. J lost 4 bases, V lost 5 bases, and 1 base had no gene match.